These T cell receptor beta chains were read from a single sample in a study of T cells in Graves' hyperthyroidism and ophthalmopathy. TCRdb fed the multiplex PCR reads into MiXCR, producing one record per CDR3 protein. Of more than 500,000 distinct CDR3 sequences listed, about 16% are singletons. What was sequenced was blood. These receptors all stem from a woman in her twenties or thirties with Graves' ophthalmopathy. The conserved cysteine and the conserved F or W are not part of the CDR3 here.

v_call,j_call,cdr3_length,cdr3_aa
TRBV7-2,TRBJ2-7,12,ASSLAGGPGEQY
TRBV28,TRBJ1-1,12,ASSLFGPATEAF
TRBV9,TRBJ2-1,14,ASSELAGGPYNEQF
TRBV20-1,TRBJ2-2,14,SARAPLGSETGELF
TRBV10-3,TRBJ1-2,12,AISEVVRADGYT
TRBV20-1,TRBJ2-3,11,SASAGISDTQY
TRBV6-5,TRBJ1-6,16,ASSYSLRGSSYNSPLH
TRBV19,TRBJ2-1,16,ASSSRLAGVRAYNEQF
TRBV7-8,TRBJ2-7,12,ASSLEAGEDEQY
TRBV15,TRBJ1-4,16,ATSRDAGSLATNEKLF
TRBV7-2,TRBJ2-3,14,ASSLRQRHETDTQY
TRBV12-3/TRBV12-4,TRBJ2-5,11,ASSFSGTVSEY
TRBV5-1,TRBJ2-1,11,ASSRPDPNEQF
TRBV20-1,TRBJ2-2,12,SARDSWSTGELF
TRBV30,TRBJ2-1,10,AWKASHNEQF
TRBV11-1,TRBJ2-5,12,ASSQDVREETQY
TRBV20-1,TRBJ2-2,16,SARGGSGRDLRAGELF
TRBV28,TRBJ1-1,12,ASRNDRRLTEAF
TRBV5-1,TRBJ2-7,12,ASSREGLNYEQY